These 29 T cell receptor beta chains came from one sample sequenced in a study of CD8 T cells in ankylosing spondylitis. Study-level findings and limits: Characteristic of ankylosing spondylitis blood, it appeared, was a TCR beta motif comprising several highly homologous variants.

These TCRs' antigens remain unknown. TCRdb used MiXCR to reprocess the 5' RACE reads, holding one entry per CDR3 protein. The top ten hold 15% to 20% of the sample, which has about 390,000 distinct CDR3 sequences, 20% to 25% seen once. The sample taken for sequencing was blood, either unsorted or a sorted T cell fraction (not recorded which). The receptors originated from a male donor with ankylosing spondylitis.

The CDR3 reads CASSYSGGADTQYF. CDR3 DNA sequence: TGTGCCAGCAGTTACTCCGGAGGGGCAGATACGCAGTATTTT. The chain uses TRBV6-5 and TRBJ2-3; the D gene is possibly TRBD2 (6 bases). Trimming left V 0 bases short and J 4 bases short, with 8 bases between. CDR1 is MNHEY and CDR2 is SVGAGI in the germline V gene. This CDR3 spans 14 amino acids.

The gene calls are TRBV5-1 and TRBJ1-6; D gene ambiguous. V was cut by 5 bases and J by 9 bases, with 15 bases left in between. The CDR3 length is 14 residues. Germline CDR1 reads SGHRS; CDR2 reads YFSETQ. The CDR3 sequence: CASRDPVRGSPLHF. CDR3 nucleotide sequence: TGCGCCAGCAGGGACCCGGTTAGAGGTTCACCCCTCCACTTT.

This clonotype was detected a few times. The CDR3 is CASSYYRNTGELFF. CDR3 sequence (DNA): TGTGCCAGCAGTTACTACCGGAACACCGGGGAGCTGTTTTTT. This chain links TRBV6-5 with TRBJ2-2; D is undetermined. This CDR3 is 14 amino acids long. Germline-derived CDR1 and CDR2 are MNHEY and SVGAGI. Deletions cut 1 base from V and 1 base from J, with 4 bases between.

V usage is TRBV3-1 and J usage is TRBJ2-7; 11 bases match TRBD2. V shed 8 bases, J shed 4 bases, and the junction held 13 bases outside the gene matches. Germline-derived CDR1 and CDR2 are LGHDT and YNNKEL (reference sequence). The CDR3 covers 16 residues. CDR3 DNA: TGTGCCAGCGGGGTTAGCGGGAGGGCTCGAGAGTACGAGCAGTACTTC. It specifies CASGVSGRAREYEQYF.

The chain joins TRBV5-1 to TRBJ2-2; 8 bases align to TRBD2. Germline CDR1 is SGHRS and CDR2 is YFSETQ. The CDR3 runs 16 residues. V trimming: 0 bases; J trimming: 4 bases; junction bases outside the gene matches: 5. CDR3 sequence: CASSLAYGGATGELFF. CDR3 bases: TGCGCCAGCAGCTTGGCCTACGGGGGGGCCACCGGGGAGCTGTTTTTT.

The genes are TRBV5-1 and TRBJ1-1, with D uncertain. Germline V CDR1 and CDR2: SGHRS, YFSETQ. This CDR3 contains 14 residues. V was pared by 3 bases and J by 1 base, with 10 bases between. CDR3 in amino acids: CASSYSVRNTEAFF. The CDR3 DNA follows: TGCGCCAGCAGCTATAGCGTCAGGAACACTGAAGCTTTCTTT.

This clonotype was observed once. V and J are TRBV20-1 and TRBJ2-1; no reliable D call. From germline, CDR1 is DFQATT and CDR2 SNEGSKA (reference sequence). V lost 0 bases and J 3 bases, leaving 12 bases between the germline ends. This CDR3 spans 15 amino acids. CDR3 in amino acids: CSARDLEFRYNEQFF. The CDR3 coding sequence is TGCAGTGCTAGAGATCTCGAGTTTCGCTACAATGAGCAGTTCTTC.

The gene calls are TRBV12-3 or TRBV12-4 and TRBJ2-7, with D possibly being TRBD2 (5 bases). V was cut by 7 bases and J by 3 bases, with 16 bases left in between. CDR3 length: 14 amino acids. The CDR3 coding sequence is TGTGCCAGCAATGCTCTCGGACTCCACTACGAGCAGTACTTC. This codes for CASNALGLHYEQYF.

This clonotype was picked up many times. The chain uses TRBV14 and TRBJ2-7; TRBD2 aligns across 7 bases. The CDR3 length is 16 residues. Germline values: CDR1 SGHDN, CDR2 FVKESK. Trimming cost V 1 base and J 5 bases; bases outside gene matches: 11. The DNA for the CDR3 is TGTGCCAGCAGCCAAGGAGTTCGCGGGAGAATCCACGAGCAGTACTTC. Encoded protein: CASSQGVRGRIHEQYF.

This clonotype was detected many times. The rearrangement uses TRBV14 and TRBJ2-1; no definite D call. This CDR3 has 14 residues. The germline V and J ends were trimmed by 4 bases and 0 bases, with 7 bases remaining between them. Looked up from germline, CDR1 is SGHDN and CDR2 is FVKESK. Written as DNA, the CDR3 is TGTGCCAGCAGCCCACCCAGCTCCTACAATGAGCAGTTCTTC. Its protein product is CASSPPSSYNEQFF. Looking up the rest from reference TRBV14 and TRBJ2-1 gives the full variable domain: EAGVTQFPSHSVIEKGQTVTLRCDPISGHDNLYWYRRVMGKEIKFLLHFVKESKQDESGMPNNRFLAERTGGTYSTLKVQPAELEDSGVYFCASSPPSSYNEQFFGPGTRLTVL.

The J gene is TRBJ1-5, the V gene TRBV12-3 or TRBV12-4; 7 nucleotides line up with TRBD1. The CDR3 is made up of 15 amino acids. V trimming: 5 bases; J trimming: 1 base; junction bases outside the gene matches: 5. The CDR3 reads CASSPNRGSNQPQHF. The CDR3 DNA sequence: TGTGCCAGCAGTCCGAACAGGGGAAGCAATCAGCCCCAGCATTTT.

The chain links TRBV9 to TRBJ2-6; possibly TRBD2 for D (5 bases). Germline V lookup: CDR1 SGDLS, CDR2 YYNGEE. CDR3 length equals 15 residues. The V and J ends lost 2 bases and 4 bases respectively, with 10 bases between them. CDR3 sequence reads: CASSVEDVGANVLTF. CDR3 DNA: TGTGCCAGCAGCGTGGAGGATGTCGGGGCCAACGTCCTGACTTTC. Filled out from reference TRBV9 and TRBJ2-6, the complete variable domain reads DSGVTQTPKHLITATGQRVTLRCSPRSGDLSVYWYQQSLDQGLQFLIQYYNGEERAKGNILERFSAQQFPDLHSELNLSSLELGDSALYFCASSVEDVGANVLTFGAGSRLTVL.

This clonotype occurred a few times. V and J are TRBV29-1 and TRBJ1-1, with D possibly TRBD1 on 6 matching bases. The germline V gene encodes CDR1 SQVTM and CDR2 ANQGSEA. CDR3 length: 14 residues. V was pared by 7 bases and J by 4 bases, with 19 bases between. CDR3 protein: CSAARTARSTEAFF. The DNA for the CDR3 is TGCAGCGCCGCAAGGACAGCCCGTTCCACTGAAGCTTTCTTT.

Only a few counts were recorded for this clonotype. The chain has TRBV20-1 and TRBJ2-3; D remains unclear. CDR1 is DFQATT and CDR2 is SNEGSKA in the germline V gene (reference sequence). CDR3 length: 12 residues. With 3 bases removed from V and 8 bases from J, the gap between germline ends came to 12 bases. The CDR3 DNA reads as TGCAGTGCTAGCCACAGAGCTTTTACGCAGTATTTT. Its protein is CSASHRAFTQYF.

The CDR3 coding sequence is TGTGCCCTTGACCTGAATTCCTACAATGAGCAGTTCTTC. The encoded protein is CALDLNSYNEQFF. The chain carries TRBV7-2 and TRBJ2-1, with D unresolved. The CDR3 length is 13 residues. V lost 11 bases, J lost 1 base, and 12 bases lay in between. The germline CDR1 and CDR2 sequences are SGHTA and FQGNSA.

V usage is TRBV5-1 and J usage is TRBJ2-7; 13 positions agree with TRBD2. CDR1 is SGHRS, CDR2 YFSETQ, per germline. V shed 3 bases and J 3 bases; nucleotides not matched to a gene: 3. The CDR3 totals 15 residues. The CDR3 DNA reads as TGCGCCAGCAGCTCCGGGACTAGCGGGGTCTACGAGCAGTACTTC. The encoded protein is CASSSGTSGVYEQYF.

This clonotype turned up a few times. The J gene is TRBJ2-3, the V gene TRBV20-1, with TRBD2 identical over 9 bases. Per the germline V gene, CDR1 is DFQATT and CDR2 is SNEGSKA (reference sequence). The CDR3 totals 18 residues. V dropped 3 bases and J dropped 0; count of bases not matched to a gene: 13. The CDR3 bases are TGCAGTGCTAGTCTCGGGGCGGGAGGGGTCGGCAGCACAGATACGCAGTATTTT. It codes for CSASLGAGGVGSTDTQYF.

The rearrangement uses TRBV5-4 and TRBJ2-1, with 7 bases aligning to TRBD1. CDR3 length: 19 amino acids. Germline trimming cut 0 bases from V and 3 bases from J; bases unmatched to any gene: 15. Germline V gene lookup returns CDR1 SGHNT and CDR2 YYREEE (reference sequence). CDR3 sequence (DNA): TGTGCCAGCAGCTTGGGAGGGGGCGCCGGAGTATTGGACTACAATGAGCAGTTCTTC. As protein: CASSLGGGAGVLDYNEQFF.

This clonotype was seen a handful of times. CDR3 sequence (DNA): TGTGCCAGCAGCTTAGGCCCAGGGGCCTACAATGAGCAGTTCTTC. Amino acid sequence: CASSLGPGAYNEQFF. The chain joins TRBV7-9 to TRBJ2-1; D is perhaps TRBD1 (6 bases). CDR1 is SEHNR, CDR2 FQNEAQ, per germline (reference sequence). V was trimmed by 1 base and J by 2 bases, leaving 9 bases between them. The CDR3 has 15 amino acids.

This clonotype was counted a few times. The chain recombines TRBV4-3 with TRBJ1-3; the D is unclear. V gave up 0 bases and J gave up 4 bases, with 13 bases separating them. Looked up from germline, CDR1 is LGHNA and CDR2 is YSLEER. The CDR3 sequence is 16 residues long. In DNA, the CDR3 is TGCGCCAGCAGCCAAGAACTAACAGCTACCGGAAACACCATATATTTT. Its translation: CASSQELTATGNTIYF.

This clonotype has at least ten counts. V usage is TRBV4-3 and J usage is TRBJ2-3, with 9 bases identical to TRBD1. The CDR3 totals 18 residues. Germline V lookup: CDR1 LGHNA, CDR2 YSLEER. Trimming cost V 0 bases and J 0 bases; bases outside gene matches: 7. The CDR3 spells CASSQDPTGGGSTDTQYF. DNA of the CDR3: TGCGCCAGCAGCCAAGATCCGACAGGGGGAGGGAGCACAGATACGCAGTATTTT.

This sequence joins TRBV11-1 and TRBJ2-3; TRBD2 agrees at 9 bases. The V and J ends lost 5 bases and 5 bases, in that order; junction bases with no gene match: 23. Germline assignment: CDR1 SGHAT and CDR2 FQDESV (reference sequence). The length of the CDR3 is 20 residues. The CDR3 sequence: CASSKVPGLLAGRWKDTQYF. The CDR3 DNA sequence: TGTGCCAGCAGCAAGGTCCCGGGCCTCCTAGCGGGGAGGTGGAAAGATACGCAGTATTTT.

CDR3 DNA: TGTGCCTGGAGTCGGGGCGGTTACTACGAGCAGTACTTC. It yields the protein CAWSRGGYYEQYF. This chain uses TRBV30 with TRBJ2-7, with D possibly being TRBD1 or TRBD2 (5 bases each). Germline loops: CDR1 GTSNPN, CDR2 SVGIG (reference sequence). The ends were cut back, 2 bases at V and 3 bases at J, with 11 bases in the middle. The CDR3 contains 13 residues. Combining the CDR3 with reference TRBV30 and TRBJ2-7 gives the whole variable domain SQTIHQWPATLVQPVGSPLSLECTVEGTSNPNLYWYRQAAGRGLQLLFYSVGIGQISSEVPQNLSASRPQDRQFILSSKKLLLSDSGFYLCAWSRGGYYEQYFGPGTRLTVT.

The chain couples TRBV29-1 to TRBJ2-5; 7 nucleotides match TRBD2. The J segment lost 1 base and the V segment lost 1 base, leaving 3 bases of the junction unmatched. The germline V gene encodes CDR1 SQVTM and CDR2 ANQGSEA. The CDR3 consists of 14 residues. DNA for the CDR3: TGCAGCGTTGAAGGACAGCGGGGCCAAGAGACCCAGTACTTC. Protein sequence: CSVEGQRGQETQYF.

This clonotype was seen ten or more times. The chain uses TRBV28 and TRBJ1-5, with D possibly matching TRBD1 (5 bases). Trimming shortened V by 5 bases and J by 7 bases, and 18 bases separated the two germline ends. The germline V gene has CDR1 MDHEN and CDR2 SYDVKM. CDR3 size: 15 residues. CDR3: CASSPSTRGRQPQHF. The DNA for the CDR3 is TGTGCCAGCAGTCCGAGCACGAGGGGCCGGCAGCCCCAGCATTTT. Drawing the rest from reference TRBV28 and TRBJ1-5, the complete variable domain is DVKVTQSSRYLVKRTGEKVFLECVQDMDHENMFWYRQDPGLGLRLIYFSYDVKMKEKGDIPEGYSVSREKKERFSLILESASTNQTSMYLCASSPSTRGRQPQHFGDGTRLSIL.

In its sample, this clonotype was seen a few times. This chain links TRBV6-5 with TRBJ2-4; no clear D gene. V was cut by 2 bases and J by 0 bases, with 5 bases left in between. The CDR3 spans 14 residues. Germline V gene sequence: CDR1 MNHEY, CDR2 SVGAGI. CDR3 protein: CASSYTLAKNIQYF. CDR3 nucleotide sequence: TGTGCCAGCAGTTACACCCTAGCCAAAAACATTCAGTACTTC.

The rearrangement joins TRBV12-3 or TRBV12-4 to TRBJ1-4; TRBD1 matches 9 bases. The J segment lost 5 bases and the V segment lost 5 bases, leaving 6 bases of the junction unmatched. The CDR3 sequence is 15 residues long. The DNA for the CDR3 is TGTGCCAGCAGTCCGGACAGGGGTGGCAATGAAAAACTGTTTTTT. Residues: CASSPDRGGNEKLFF.

This clonotype was counted only a few times. The gene calls are TRBV7-9 and TRBJ2-3, with D hard to call. Germline CDR1 and CDR2: SEHNR and FQNEAQ (reference sequence). The CDR3 consists of 15 residues. Between the trimmed V and J ends, which lost 1 base and 4 bases, there was a span of 12 bases. CDR3 loop: CASSLEGLFADTQYF. Written as DNA, the CDR3 is TGTGCCAGCAGCTTAGAAGGGTTATTTGCAGATACGCAGTATTTT.

The chain carries TRBV3-1 and TRBJ2-6; D ambiguous. This CDR3 has 12 residues. The V gene lost 4 bases and the J gene lost 14 bases, with 12 bases spanning the gap. Germline-derived CDR1 and CDR2 are LGHDT and YNNKEL (reference sequence). The CDR3 spells CASSPGSLILTF. DNA of the CDR3: TGTGCCAGCAGCCCCGGATCCCTAATCCTGACTTTC.